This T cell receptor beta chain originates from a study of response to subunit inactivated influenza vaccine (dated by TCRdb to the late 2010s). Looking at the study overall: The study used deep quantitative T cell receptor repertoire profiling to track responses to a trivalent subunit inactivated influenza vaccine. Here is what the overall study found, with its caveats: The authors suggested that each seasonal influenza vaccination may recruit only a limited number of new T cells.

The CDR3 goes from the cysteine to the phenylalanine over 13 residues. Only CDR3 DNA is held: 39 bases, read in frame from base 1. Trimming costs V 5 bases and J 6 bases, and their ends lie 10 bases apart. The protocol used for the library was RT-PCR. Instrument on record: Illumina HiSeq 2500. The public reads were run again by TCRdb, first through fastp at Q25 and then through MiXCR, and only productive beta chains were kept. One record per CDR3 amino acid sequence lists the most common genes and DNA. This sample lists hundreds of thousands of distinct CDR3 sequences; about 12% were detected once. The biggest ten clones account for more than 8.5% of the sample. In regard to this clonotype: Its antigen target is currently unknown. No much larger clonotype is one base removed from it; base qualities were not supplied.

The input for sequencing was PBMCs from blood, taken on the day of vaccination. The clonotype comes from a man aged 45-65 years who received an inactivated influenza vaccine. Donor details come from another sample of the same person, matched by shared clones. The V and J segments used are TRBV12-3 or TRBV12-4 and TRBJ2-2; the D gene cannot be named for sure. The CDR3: CASSGPNAGELFF. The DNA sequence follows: TGTGCCAGCAGTGGGCCCAACGCCGGGGAGCTGTTTTTT.